The sequence of this T cell receptor (beta chain) was determined in a study of T cell repertoires in aging, cancer and after chemotherapy (dated by TCRdb to the late 2010s). In terms of the full investigation: The donors fell into six age groups ranging from 30 or younger to 70 or older, and each group had at least three individuals. A cohort of 200 to 250 cancer patients (about 94 with hematological and approximately 120 with solid cancers) was assembled, and 95 to 100 healthy donors were included as a reference group. The full dataset contained several million TCR reads. To examine immunoaging and T cell reconstitution after chemotherapy, the study profiled TCR beta repertoires in peripheral blood from healthy donors and cancer patients. In the solid tumor group, the paired samples taken before and after chemotherapy came from patients with brain tumors (glioblastoma) who were receiving therapy based on temozolomide.

Genomic DNA extracted from peripheral blood, rather than sorted cells or RNA, was used as the source for amplification of TCR beta rearrangements. As regards this clonotype: Its antigen target is currently unknown. No base-level quality is on record; no much larger clone is a single base apart.

The CDR3 covers 14 residues, taking in both the cysteine and the phenylalanine. Of all the DNA, just the CDR3 is kept, 42 bases in frame from base 1. As encoded in the germline V gene (reference sequence), CDR1 is DFQATT while CDR2 is SNEGSKA. The germline V and J ends show losses of 1 base and 4 bases respectively, and no gene match explains 0 bases of the junction. Rearranged TRB sequences spanning V, D and J segments were amplified in a multiplex touch-down PCR with a mixed TRB-A/B primer pool. Illumina adapters and sample indices were attached to the amplicons in two consecutive PCR reactions using Phusion HS II polymerase. After gel purification with the NucleoSpin Gel and PCR Clean-up kit, the amplicons were checked using Qubit and an Agilent 2100 Bioanalyzer. The libraries were sequenced on an Illumina MiSeq with 600-cycle, single-indexed, paired-end runs. The study's own analysis went as follows. TRB sequences were processed with MiXCR versions 2.12 and 3.0.5. A clone was defined as each unique CDR3 nucleotide sequence, and only productive sequences supported by at least two reads were kept. The repertoire metrics were Shannon diversity, evenness, clonality (calculated as one minus evenness), and diversity profiles parameterized by alpha from 0 to 5. The IGoR algorithm was used to calculate generation probabilities of clones in the paired pre- and post-chemotherapy samples. The raw public data were reprocessed by TCRdb itself: fastp quality trimming at Q25, MiXCR clonotype calling, in-frame beta chains only. Merged by CDR3 protein, the rows form single entries marked with the most common genes and DNA. The V and J calls come from TCRdb's annotation, not from the publication. Within this sample are 1,500 to 2,000 distinct CDR3 sequences, with 28% of them counted one time only. The ten biggest clones cover about 52% of the sample.

Study-wide findings and limitations: According to the authors, the repertoire data do not allow conclusions to be drawn about immunological memory after chemotherapy. Compared with age-matched healthy donors, untreated patients with hematological or solid cancers had significantly lower TCR diversity and higher clonality in blood. An increase in median generation probability over the chemotherapy interval was observed in both cancer cohorts, suggesting that the repertoire was reconstituted through rebound thymic output. In healthy donors, the drop in TCR diversity with age came mainly from a loss of richness, whereas in cancer patients a loss of evenness also played a part.

The sample comprised blood. This clonotype originated in a human donor with a solid tumor. The receptor chain draws on TRBV20-1 and TRBJ2-2, with 10 bases matching TRBD2. The CDR3 here reads CSARGLAGTGELFF. The nucleotide sequence reads TGCAGTGCTAGAGGACTAGCGGGCACCGGGGAGCTGTTTTTT.